The source of this T cell receptor (beta chain) is a study of T cells expressing NK-cell markers. For each CDR3 protein, TCRdb gives one entry from its re-call of the 5' RACE reads, without DNA. The table lists some 440,000 distinct CDR3 sequences. The CDR3 has 14 amino acids. From germline, CDR1 is SEHNR and CDR2 FQNEAQ (reference sequence). The chain joins TRBV7-9 to TRBJ2-1; the TRBD1 assignment by TCRdb is unverifiable without DNA. The sample was blood T cells: a sorted CD56 or NKG2C T cell subset, CD4+ or CD8+ T cells, or bulk PBMC T cells (not recorded which). This TCR came from a woman between 50 and 59 years old in good health. The CDR3 here is CASSSVGDSNEQFF.